These 27 T cell receptor beta chains originate from one sample sequenced in a study of cytomegalovirus exposure and HLA in healthy donors. Both 60 Vbeta primers and 13 Jbeta primers went into the PCR. TCRdb keeps only in-frame clones here, not all; method: immunoSEQ multiplex PCR. The sample includes 100,000 to 150,000 clones, around 78% of them seen just once. What was sequenced was PBMCs. The receptors derive from a man aged 40-55 years in good health and CMV-seronegative.

V usage is TRBV7-9 and J usage is TRBJ2-1; D gene uncertain. The length of the CDR3 is 13 residues. Germline CDR1 is SEHNR and CDR2 is FQNEAQ (reference sequence). Deletions cut 2 bases from V and 4 bases from J, with 6 bases between. The CDR3, as DNA: TGTGCCAGCAGCTTAAGCACTTACAATGAGCAGTTCTTC. This gives the protein CASSLSTYNEQFF.

This clone has a single count. The chain couples TRBV7-9 to TRBJ1-1, with a tentative D call TRBD1 (6 bases). The CDR3 consists of 12 residues. V gave up 5 bases and J gave up 7 bases, with 11 bases separating them. CDR1 is SEHNR and CDR2 is FQNEAQ in the germline V gene (reference sequence). CDR3 DNA sequence: TGTGCCAGCAGCCATGACAGGAATGAAGCTTTCTTT. It codes for CASSHDRNEAFF.

The rearrangement uses TRBV6-5 and TRBJ1-2; a possible D gene is TRBD1 (6 bases). This CDR3 has 14 amino acids. Germline V gene data show CDR1 as MNHEY and CDR2 as SVGAGI. Trimming took 5 bases from V and 3 from J, leaving 13 bases between them. The CDR3 coding sequence is TGTGCCAGCAGTGCCGGACAGCAGTACTATGGCTACACCTTC. This translates into CASSAGQQYYGYTF.

This clone has at least ten counts. The CDR3: CASKYGVSMNTEAFF. CDR3 nucleotide sequence: TGTGCCAGTAAATACGGGGTATCCATGAACACTGAAGCTTTCTTT. This chain connects TRBV19 to TRBJ1-1; no definite D call. Germline V gene sequence: CDR1 LNHDA, CDR2 SQIVND (reference sequence). Trimming took off 7 bases at V and 0 bases at J, with 15 bases between the two ends. The CDR3 extends over 15 amino acids.

The gene calls are TRBV5-6 and TRBJ1-5, with D tentatively TRBD1 (5 bases). CDR1 is SGHDT, CDR2 YYEEEE, per germline. Trimming stripped 0 bases from V and 0 bases from J, with 13 bases between. The CDR3 totals 17 residues. The CDR3 nucleotides are TGTGCCAGCAGCTTGGGTAGGACACCTTATAGCAATCAGCCCCAGCATTTT. Residues: CASSLGRTPYSNQPQHF.

The chain uses TRBV6-5 and TRBJ1-1; D ambiguous. This CDR3 region has 13 residues. CDR1 and CDR2 from the germline V gene are MNHEY and SVGAGI. Trimming removed 4 bases from V and 7 bases from J, with 13 bases in between. The DNA of the CDR3 is TGTGCCAGCAGTTCCCGAGGAGGGCTTGAAGCTTTCTTT. This gives the protein CASSSRGGLEAFF.

This chain uses TRBV2 with TRBJ2-1, with D unresolved. V gave up 7 bases and J gave up 0 bases, with 10 bases separating them. The CDR3 extends over 14 amino acids. CDR1 is SNHLY and CDR2 is FYNNEI in the germline V gene. In DNA, the CDR3 is TGTGCCAGCAAGGAGACCACCTCCTACAATGAGCAGTTCTTC. Its translation is CASKETTSYNEQFF.

This chain connects TRBV9 to TRBJ2-7, with TRBD2 identical over 8 bases. CDR3 length: 13 amino acids. The germline gives CDR1 SGDLS, CDR2 YYNGEE. V dropped 3 bases and J dropped 3; count of bases not matched to a gene: 2. The CDR3 DNA sequence: TGTGCCAGCAGCGGCGGGGGGCACTACGAGCAGTACTTC. It yields the protein CASSGGGHYEQYF.

This clone was detected once. J is TRBJ1-2 and V is TRBV20-1, with a tentative D call TRBD1 (6 bases). Per germline, CDR1 DFQATT and CDR2 SNEGSKA (reference sequence). This CDR3 spans 11 amino acids. V was pared by 7 bases and J by 7 bases, with 13 bases between. CDR3 nucleotide sequence: TGCAGTGTCAACAGGGATCGTGGCTACACCTTC. It is translated as CSVNRDRGYTF.

This rearrangement joins TRBV6-6 to TRBJ1-1, with TRBD1 matching 7 bases. Trimming removed 6 bases from V and 4 bases from J; junction bases left unmatched: 11. The CDR3 extends over 15 amino acids. Germline V lookup: CDR1 MNHNY, CDR2 SVGAGI (reference sequence). The DNA of the CDR3 is TGTGCCAGCAGAAAAGAGACAGGGCTTCTCACTGAAGCTTTCTTT. As protein: CASRKETGLLTEAFF.

This clone was counted between two and nine times. The chain's CDR3 is CASSLSGGEAFF. Here the CDR3 DNA reads TGTGCCAGCAGCCTCTCCGGGGGTGAAGCTTTCTTT. The chain is built from TRBV11-2 and TRBJ1-1; D might be TRBD1 (5 bases). The CDR3 consists of 12 residues. Trimming took off 5 bases at V and 7 bases at J, with 11 bases between the two ends. The V gene's germline CDR1 is SGHAT and CDR2 FQNNGV. The full variable domain, its missing parts supplied by reference TRBV11-2 and TRBJ1-1, is EAGVAQSPRYKIIEKRQSVAFWCNPISGHATLYWYQQILGQGPKLLIQFQNNGVVDDSQLPKDRFSAERLKGVDSTLKIQPAKLEDSAVYLCASSLSGGEAFFGQGTRLTVV.

This clone was recorded once. The V gene is TRBV6-5, the J gene TRBJ1-2, with TRBD1 matching 9 bases. The CDR3 loop spans 14 amino acids. Per germline, CDR1 MNHEY and CDR2 SVGAGI. Trimming cost V 5 bases and J 6 bases; bases outside gene matches: 7. CDR3 loop: CASSEGTGFDGYTF. The DNA of the CDR3 is TGTGCCAGCAGTGAAGGGACAGGGTTCGATGGCTACACCTTC.

The V gene is TRBV6-4, the J gene TRBJ1-6, with 8 bases identical to TRBD1. The CDR3 sequence is 15 residues long. J gave up 8 bases and V 5 bases, and 8 bases lay outside the gene matches. Germline V gives CDR1 MRHNA, CDR2 SNTAGT. The CDR3 protein is CASSSLPGGDSPLHF. CDR3 DNA sequence: TGTGCCAGCAGTTCCTTACCAGGGGGCGATTCACCCCTCCACTTT.

The chain combines TRBV20-1 with TRBJ1-2; D remains unclear. CDR1 and CDR2 (germline): DFQATT, SNEGSKA (reference sequence). This CDR3 contains 10 residues. V was shortened by 6 bases and J by 6 bases, with 8 bases between the two germline ends. The CDR3 sequence is CSARIHGYTF. The CDR3 coding sequence is TGCAGTGCCAGGATACATGGCTACACCTTC.

V usage is TRBV2 and J usage is TRBJ2-5, with D possibly TRBD1 on 5 matching bases. Germline CDR1 is SNHLY and CDR2 is FYNNEI. The CDR3 has 13 residues. Trimming cost V 7 bases and J 1 base, with 10 bases left between them. The CDR3 bases are TGTGCCAGCATTCGTGACAGCCAAGAGACCCAGTACTTC. Translated, it gives CASIRDSQETQYF.

V is TRBV7-3 and J is TRBJ1-1, with no clear D. Germline CDR1 is SGHTA and CDR2 is FQGTGA. Trimming removed 5 bases from V and 1 base from J, with 5 bases in between. The CDR3 is 12 residues long. CDR3 nucleotides: TGTGCCAGCAGCCCGCGGAACACTGAAGCTTTCTTT. Encoded protein: CASSPRNTEAFF.

The chain recombines TRBV11-1 with TRBJ1-1; 11 bases line up with TRBD1. V lost 5 bases, J lost 5 bases, and 1 base stayed unmatched. Germline CDR1 SGHAT, CDR2 FQDESV (reference sequence). The CDR3 loop spans 13 amino acids. This chain's CDR3 is CASSGQGATEAFF. For the CDR3, the DNA is TGTGCCAGCAGCGGACAGGGGGCAACTGAAGCTTTCTTT.

The chain recombines TRBV6-1 with TRBJ1-2; TRBD1 might be the D (5 bases). The V and J ends lost 6 bases and 2 bases respectively, with 13 bases between them. The CDR3 length is 14 residues. CDR1 and CDR2 from the germline V gene are MNHNS and SASEGT. The chain's CDR3 is CASRILDMNYGYTF. The CDR3 DNA reads as TGTGCCAGCAGGATTTTGGACATGAACTATGGCTACACCTTC.

The chain combines TRBV11-2 with TRBJ2-7, with a weak D call TRBD2 (6 bases). Trimming took 5 bases from V and 6 from J, leaving 20 bases between them. Germline V gene sequence: CDR1 SGHAT, CDR2 FQNNGV. The length of the CDR3 is 15 residues. CDR3 residues: CASSPVPLGGGEQYF. As DNA, the CDR3 is TGTGCCAGCAGCCCCGTCCCGCTGGGGGGAGGCGAGCAGTACTTC.

This clone has a handful of counts. This chain uses TRBV4-3 with TRBJ1-1; perhaps TRBD1 as D (5 bases). V dropped 0 bases and J dropped 7 bases, with 9 bases sitting between them. CDR3 size: 13 residues. Germline CDR1 LGHNA, CDR2 YSLEER. The CDR3 sequence: CASSQDLDSEAFF. The CDR3, as DNA: TGCGCCAGCAGCCAAGATCTTGACAGTGAAGCTTTCTTT.

The chain couples TRBV4-3 to TRBJ2-1; 8 positions match TRBD2. CDR1 and CDR2 (germline): LGHNA, YSLEER. The CDR3 totals 16 residues. Trimming at V came to 3 bases and at J to 7 bases, leaving 11 bases not matched to a gene. The CDR3 is CASSQGVGLAGNEQFF. The DNA for the CDR3 is TGCGCCAGCAGCCAGGGGGTTGGACTAGCAGGTAATGAGCAGTTCTTC.

V usage is TRBV13 and J usage is TRBJ2-1; TRBD2 matches at 7 bases. The germline V gene encodes CDR1 PRHDT and CDR2 FYEKMQ (reference sequence). The V segment lost 4 bases and the J segment 4 bases; nucleotides outside the gene matches: 13. This CDR3 has 17 amino acids. The CDR3 DNA is TGTGCCAGCAGCTCTCTAGCGCGGGGGATCCCTTACAATGAGCAGTTCTTC. Amino acid sequence: CASSSLARGIPYNEQFF. The variable domain in full, with the rest retrieved from reference TRBV13 and TRBJ2-1, is AAGVIQSPRHLIKEKRETATLKCYPIPRHDTVYWYQQGPGQDPQFLISFYEKMQSDKGSIPDRFSAQQFSDYHSELNMSSLELGDSALYFCASSSLARGIPYNEQFFGPGTRLTVL.

The table lists this clone with a few counts. The gene calls are TRBV7-9 and TRBJ2-3; TRBD2 matches at 16 bases. The V gene end was trimmed by 5 bases and the J gene end by 2 bases; junction bases not matched to a gene: 7. The CDR3 totals 18 residues. The germline V gene has CDR1 SEHNR and CDR2 FQNEAQ (reference sequence). The chain's CDR3 is CASSTPGLAGGPTDTQYF. CDR3 nucleotides: TGTGCCAGCAGCACCCCGGGACTAGCGGGGGGGCCCACAGATACGCAGTATTTT.

This chain connects TRBV5-1 to TRBJ2-2; D gene ambiguous. The CDR3 sequence is 15 residues long. Per the germline V gene, CDR1 is SGHRS and CDR2 is YFSETQ. V lost 2 bases and J 3 bases, leaving 11 bases between the germline ends. DNA for the CDR3: TGCGCCAGCAGCTTACGGCTAGGCGACACCGGGGAGCTGTTTTTT. This translates into CASSLRLGDTGELFF.

The gene calls are TRBV10-3 and TRBJ1-1; D might be TRBD1 (6 bases). Germline values: CDR1 ENHRY, CDR2 SYGVKD. This CDR3 comprises 13 residues. The V end lost 0 bases, the J end lost 8 bases, and 10 bases lay between the germline ends. The CDR3 is CAISESIQGEAFF. CDR3 coding DNA: TGTGCCATCAGTGAGTCGATACAGGGCGAAGCTTTCTTT.

V is TRBV6-6 and J is TRBJ2-2; D possibly corresponds to TRBD1 (6 bases). With 6 bases removed from V and 4 bases from J, the gap between germline ends came to 9 bases. The CDR3 covers 13 residues. Germline V gene lookup returns CDR1 MNHNY and CDR2 SVGAGI (reference sequence). As DNA, the CDR3 is TGTGCCAGCAGACAGGGAAGCACCGGGGAGCTGTTTTTT. This translates into CASRQGSTGELFF.

V usage is TRBV2 and J usage is TRBJ1-2; a weak D match, TRBD1 (6 bases). The germline gives CDR1 SNHLY, CDR2 FYNNEI. The V end was cut by 4 bases, the J end by 6 bases, with 18 bases between. The CDR3 length is 15 residues. CDR3 in amino acids: CASSVPLGGKDGYTF. For the CDR3, the DNA is TGTGCCAGCAGTGTTCCACTAGGGGGAAAGGATGGCTACACCTTC.